This T cell receptor (beta chain) was sequenced in a study of blood T cell repertoires in COVID-19. Study-level information: From T cells, B-cell-depleted T cells, or PBMCs came the material, which was cDNA or gDNA.

Original methodology: Scientists estimated how many nucleated cells there were by amplifying reference gene primers. This table comes from immunoSEQ multiplex PCR, and its TCRdb copy is limited to in-frame clones, with some not included. V and J calls and clone size are copied from that table; D and trimming were computed from the DNA. The sample has roughly 92,000 clones, approximately 80% seen once. The CDR3 totals 14 residues. Germline CDR1 and CDR2: LNHDA and SQIVND (reference sequence). V lost 3 bases, J lost 6 bases, and 11 bases lay in between. The V and J genes are TRBV19 and TRBJ2-2; the D is unclear. This TCR was sampled from a woman aged 80 or older with active or convalescent COVID-19. Sequencing input: peripheral blood. CDR3 loop: CASSIVLSAGELFF. CDR3 bases: TGTGCCAGTAGTATTGTTCTATCGGCCGGGGAGCTGTTTTTT.